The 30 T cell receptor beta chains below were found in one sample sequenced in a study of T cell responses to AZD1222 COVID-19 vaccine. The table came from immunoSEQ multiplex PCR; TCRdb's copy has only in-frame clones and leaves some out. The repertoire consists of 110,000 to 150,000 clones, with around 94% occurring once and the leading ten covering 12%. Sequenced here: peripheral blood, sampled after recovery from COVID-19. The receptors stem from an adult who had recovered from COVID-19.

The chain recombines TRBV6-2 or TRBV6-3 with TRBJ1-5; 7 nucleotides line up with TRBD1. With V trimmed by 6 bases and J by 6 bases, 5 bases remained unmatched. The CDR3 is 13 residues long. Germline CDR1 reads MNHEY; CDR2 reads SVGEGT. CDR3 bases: TGTGCCAGCAGCCAGGGGGTCGGTCAGCCCCAGCATTTT. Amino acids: CASSQGVGQPQHF.

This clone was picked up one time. CDR3 sequence: CASSTTRGGPVNQPQHF. In DNA form, the CDR3 reads TGCGCCAGCAGCACTACTCGGGGGGGCCCGGTCAATCAGCCCCAGCATTTT. The chain joins TRBV10-1 to TRBJ1-5, with D maybe TRBD1 (6 bases). This CDR3 is 17 amino acids long. In germline, CDR1 is WNHNN, CDR2 SYGVQD (reference sequence). Trimming removed 6 bases from V and 3 bases from J, with 21 bases in between.

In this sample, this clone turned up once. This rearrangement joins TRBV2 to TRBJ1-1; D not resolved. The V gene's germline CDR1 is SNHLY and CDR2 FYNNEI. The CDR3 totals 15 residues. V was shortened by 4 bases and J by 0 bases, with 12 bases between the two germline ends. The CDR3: CASSGGPYMNTEAFF. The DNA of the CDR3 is TGTGCCAGCAGTGGGGGTCCCTACATGAACACTGAAGCTTTCTTT.

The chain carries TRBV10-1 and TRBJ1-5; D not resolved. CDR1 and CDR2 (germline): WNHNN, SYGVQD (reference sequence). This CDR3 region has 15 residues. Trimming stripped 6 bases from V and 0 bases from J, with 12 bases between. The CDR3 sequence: CASRNNRDSNQPQHF. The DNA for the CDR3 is TGCGCCAGCAGGAACAACCGGGATAGCAATCAGCCCCAGCATTTT.

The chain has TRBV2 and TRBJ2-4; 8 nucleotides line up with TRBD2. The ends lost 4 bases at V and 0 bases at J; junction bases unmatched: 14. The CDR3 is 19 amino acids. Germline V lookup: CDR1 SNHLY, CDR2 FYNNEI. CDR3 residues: CASSGRAGVGDVAKNIQYF. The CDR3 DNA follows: TGTGCCAGCAGTGGCCGAGCGGGAGTTGGGGACGTAGCCAAAAACATTCAGTACTTC.

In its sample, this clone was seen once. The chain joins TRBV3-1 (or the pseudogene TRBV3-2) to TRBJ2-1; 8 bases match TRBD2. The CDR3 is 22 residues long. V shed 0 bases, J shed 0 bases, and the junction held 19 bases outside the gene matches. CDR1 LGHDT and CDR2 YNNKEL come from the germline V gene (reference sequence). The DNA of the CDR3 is TGTGCCAGCAGCCAAGATCTAGGTGGGGTAAGCCGGGAGGGGAACTCCTACAATGAGCAGTTCTTC. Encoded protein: CASSQDLGGVSREGNSYNEQFF.

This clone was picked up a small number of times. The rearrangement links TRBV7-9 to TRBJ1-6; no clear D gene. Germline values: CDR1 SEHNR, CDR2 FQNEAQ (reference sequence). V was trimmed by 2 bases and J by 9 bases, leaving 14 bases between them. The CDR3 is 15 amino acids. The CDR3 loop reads CASSLFGVQGSPLHF. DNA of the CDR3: TGTGCCAGCAGCTTATTCGGCGTCCAAGGTTCACCCCTCCACTTT.

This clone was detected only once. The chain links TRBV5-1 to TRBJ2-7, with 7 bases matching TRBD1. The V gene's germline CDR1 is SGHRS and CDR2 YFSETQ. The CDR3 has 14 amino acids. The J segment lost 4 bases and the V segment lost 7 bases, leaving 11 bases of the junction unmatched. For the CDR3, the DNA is TGCGCCAGCGTGGAACCGGGACAGCCTTACGAGCAGTACTTC. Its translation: CASVEPGQPYEQYF.

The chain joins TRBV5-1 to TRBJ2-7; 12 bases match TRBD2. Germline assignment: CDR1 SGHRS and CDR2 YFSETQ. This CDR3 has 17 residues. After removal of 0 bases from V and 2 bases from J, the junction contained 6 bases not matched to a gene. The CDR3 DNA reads TGCGCCAGCAGCTTGGTCGGACTAGCGGGACTACCCTACGAGCAGTACTTC. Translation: CASSLVGLAGLPYEQYF.

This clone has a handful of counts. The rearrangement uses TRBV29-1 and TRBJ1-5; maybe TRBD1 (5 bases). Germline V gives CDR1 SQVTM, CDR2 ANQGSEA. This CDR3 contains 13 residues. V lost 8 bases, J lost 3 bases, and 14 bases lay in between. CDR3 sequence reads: CSTLEGLNQPQHF. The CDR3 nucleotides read TGCAGCACACTTGAGGGGCTCAATCAGCCCCAGCATTTT.

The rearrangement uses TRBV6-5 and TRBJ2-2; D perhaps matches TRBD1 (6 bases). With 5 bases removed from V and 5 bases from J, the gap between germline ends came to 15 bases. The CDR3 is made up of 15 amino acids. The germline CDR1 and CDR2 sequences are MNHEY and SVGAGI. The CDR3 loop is CASSRTVFRTGELFF. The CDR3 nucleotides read TGTGCCAGCAGTAGGACAGTCTTCAGGACCGGGGAGCTGTTTTTT.

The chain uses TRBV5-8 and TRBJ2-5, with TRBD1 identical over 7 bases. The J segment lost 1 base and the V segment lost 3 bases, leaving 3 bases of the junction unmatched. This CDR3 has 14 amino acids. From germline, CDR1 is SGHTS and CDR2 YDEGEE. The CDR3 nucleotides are TGTGCCAGCAGCTGGGGACAGTTCCAAGAGACCCAGTACTTC. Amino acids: CASSWGQFQETQYF.

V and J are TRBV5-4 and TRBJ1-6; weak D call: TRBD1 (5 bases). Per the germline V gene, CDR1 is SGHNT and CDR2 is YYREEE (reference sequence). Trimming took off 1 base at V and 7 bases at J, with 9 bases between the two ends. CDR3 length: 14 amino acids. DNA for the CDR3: TGTGCCAGCAGCTTGCGGGACTCCAATTCACCCCTCCACTTT. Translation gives CASSLRDSNSPLHF.

CDR3 sequence: CASSQDKRRLFF. The CDR3 DNA follows: TGCGCCAGCAGCCAAGATAAGAGACGGCTGTTTTTT. The chain has TRBV4-1 and TRBJ2-2; D is ambiguous. V was pared by 0 bases and J by 13 bases, with 9 bases between. Germline CDR1 reads MGHRA; CDR2 reads YSYEKL. CDR3 length equals 12 residues.

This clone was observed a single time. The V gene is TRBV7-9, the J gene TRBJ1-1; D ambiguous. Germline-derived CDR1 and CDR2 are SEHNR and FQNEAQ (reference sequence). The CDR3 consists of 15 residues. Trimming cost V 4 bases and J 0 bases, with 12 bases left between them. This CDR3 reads CASSSPFTLNTEAFF. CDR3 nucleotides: TGTGCCAGCAGCTCTCCCTTTACTTTGAACACTGAAGCTTTCTTT.

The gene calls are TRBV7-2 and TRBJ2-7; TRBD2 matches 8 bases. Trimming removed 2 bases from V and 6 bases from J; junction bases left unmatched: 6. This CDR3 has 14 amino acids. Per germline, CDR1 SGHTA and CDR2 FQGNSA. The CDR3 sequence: CASSLSGGPREQYF. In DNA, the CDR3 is TGTGCCAGCAGCTTATCGGGAGGGCCTCGCGAGCAGTACTTC.

The chain's CDR3 is CASSIDETRARLEGYTF. The CDR3 DNA is TGTGCCAGCAGCATCGACGAGACTCGGGCGCGGTTGGAGGGCTACACCTTC. This chain connects TRBV7-2 to TRBJ1-2; D remains unclear. The V and J ends lost 5 bases and 8 bases respectively, with 27 bases between them. Germline loops: CDR1 SGHTA, CDR2 FQGNSA. The CDR3 extends over 17 amino acids.

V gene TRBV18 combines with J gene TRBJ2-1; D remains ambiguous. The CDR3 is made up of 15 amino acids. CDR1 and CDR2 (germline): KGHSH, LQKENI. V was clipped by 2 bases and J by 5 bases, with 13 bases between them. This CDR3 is CASSPDRVRNNEQFF. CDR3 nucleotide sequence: TGTGCCAGCTCACCAGATAGGGTGAGGAACAATGAGCAGTTCTTC.

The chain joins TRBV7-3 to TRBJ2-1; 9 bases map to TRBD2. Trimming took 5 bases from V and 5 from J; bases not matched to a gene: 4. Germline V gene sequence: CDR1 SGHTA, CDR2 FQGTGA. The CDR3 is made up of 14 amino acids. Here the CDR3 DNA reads TGTGCCAGCAGCCTAGCGGGATGGCACAATGAGCAGTTCTTC. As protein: CASSLAGWHNEQFF.

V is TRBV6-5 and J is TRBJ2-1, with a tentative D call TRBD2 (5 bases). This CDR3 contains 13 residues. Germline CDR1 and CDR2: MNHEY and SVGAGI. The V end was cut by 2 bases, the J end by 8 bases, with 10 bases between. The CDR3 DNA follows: TGTGCCAGCAGTTACACTAGTATCGATGAGCAGTTCTTC. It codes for CASSYTSIDEQFF.

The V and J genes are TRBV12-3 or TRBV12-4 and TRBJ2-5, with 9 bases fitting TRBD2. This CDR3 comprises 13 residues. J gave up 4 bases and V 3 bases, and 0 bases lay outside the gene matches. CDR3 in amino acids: CASSLRGGETQYF. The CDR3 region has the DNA TGTGCCAGCAGTTTGCGGGGGGGAGAGACCCAGTACTTC.

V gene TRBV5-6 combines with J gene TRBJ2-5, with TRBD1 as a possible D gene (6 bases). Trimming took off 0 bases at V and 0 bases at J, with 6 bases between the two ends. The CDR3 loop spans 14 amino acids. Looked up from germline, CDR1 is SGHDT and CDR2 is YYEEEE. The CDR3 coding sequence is TGTGCCAGCAGCTTGGGGGGGCACCAAGAGACCCAGTACTTC. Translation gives CASSLGGHQETQYF.

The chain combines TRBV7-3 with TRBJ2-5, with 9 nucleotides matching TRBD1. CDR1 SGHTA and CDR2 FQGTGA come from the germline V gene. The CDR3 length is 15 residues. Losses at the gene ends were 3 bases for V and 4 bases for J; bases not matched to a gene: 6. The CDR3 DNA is TGTGCCAGCAGCTTCTCGTCGGACAGGGGAGAGACCCAGTACTTC. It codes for CASSFSSDRGETQYF.

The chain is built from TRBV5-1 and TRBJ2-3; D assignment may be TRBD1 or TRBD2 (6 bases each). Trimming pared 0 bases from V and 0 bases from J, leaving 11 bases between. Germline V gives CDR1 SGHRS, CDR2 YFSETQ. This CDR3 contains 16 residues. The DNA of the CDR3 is TGCGCCAGCAGCTTGGCCGAGGGGGGAAGCACAGATACGCAGTATTTT. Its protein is CASSLAEGGSTDTQYF.

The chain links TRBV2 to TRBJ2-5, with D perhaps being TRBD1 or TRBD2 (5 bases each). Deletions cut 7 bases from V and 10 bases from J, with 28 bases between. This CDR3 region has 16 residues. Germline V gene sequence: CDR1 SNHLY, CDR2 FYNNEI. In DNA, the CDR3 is TGTGCCAGCATCCCCCCGCGGGCAGGGCTGGCAAGAGACCAGTACTTC. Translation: CASIPPRAGLARDQYF.

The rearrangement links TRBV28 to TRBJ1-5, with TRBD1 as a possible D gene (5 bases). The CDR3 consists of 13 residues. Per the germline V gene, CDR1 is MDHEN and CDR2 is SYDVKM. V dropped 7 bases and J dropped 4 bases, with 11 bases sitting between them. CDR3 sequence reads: CASKSPGNQPQHF. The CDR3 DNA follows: TGTGCCAGCAAATCCCCAGGGAATCAGCCCCAGCATTTT.

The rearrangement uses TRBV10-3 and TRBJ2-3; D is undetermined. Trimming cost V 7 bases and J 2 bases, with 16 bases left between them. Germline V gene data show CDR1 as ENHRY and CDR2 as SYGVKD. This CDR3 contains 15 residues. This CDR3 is CAIKGDFSNTDTQYF. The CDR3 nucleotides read TGTGCCATCAAGGGCGACTTTTCAAACACAGATACGCAGTATTTT.

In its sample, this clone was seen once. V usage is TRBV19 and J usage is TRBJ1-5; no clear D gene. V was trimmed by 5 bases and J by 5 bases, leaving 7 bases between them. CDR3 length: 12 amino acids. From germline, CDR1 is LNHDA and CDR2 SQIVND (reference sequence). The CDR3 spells CASSLGYQPQHF. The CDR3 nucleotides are TGTGCCAGTAGTTTGGGGTATCAGCCCCAGCATTTT. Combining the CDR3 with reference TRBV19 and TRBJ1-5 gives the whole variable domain DGGITQSPKYLFRKEGQNVTLSCEQNLNHDAMYWYRQDPGQGLRLIYYSQIVNDFQKGDIAEGYSVSREKKESFPLTVTSAQKNPTAFYLCASSLGYQPQHFGDGTRLSIL.

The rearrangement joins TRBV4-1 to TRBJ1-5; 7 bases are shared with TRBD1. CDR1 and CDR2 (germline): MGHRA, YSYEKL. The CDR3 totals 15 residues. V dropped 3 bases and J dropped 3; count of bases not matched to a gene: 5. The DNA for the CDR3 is TGCGCCAGCAGCCAGGACGGGACAGTCAATCAGCCCCAGCATTTT. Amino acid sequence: CASSQDGTVNQPQHF.

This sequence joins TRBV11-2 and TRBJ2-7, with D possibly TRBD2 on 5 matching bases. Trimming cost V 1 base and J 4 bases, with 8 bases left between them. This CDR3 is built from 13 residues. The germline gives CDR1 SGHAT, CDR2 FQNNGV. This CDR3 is CASSLAGSYEQYF. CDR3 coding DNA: TGTGCCAGCAGCTTAGCGGGATCGTACGAGCAGTACTTC.